This T cell receptor beta chain originates from a study of CD8 T cells in Susac syndrome. Random-hexamer reverse transcription was applied to roughly 0.5 to 1 ug RNA. From the immunoSEQ multiplex PCR reads, TCRdb called clonotypes with MiXCR, one entry per CDR3 protein. The sample carries around 300,000 distinct CDR3 sequences, approximately 90% recorded once. Sequencing of TCR beta was performed on blood CD8+ T cells and on blood CD4+ T cells. This CDR3 spans 17 amino acids. Germline lookup yields CDR1 SEHNR and CDR2 FQNEAQ (reference sequence). The ends were cut back, 5 bases at V and 2 bases at J, with 19 bases in the middle.

Source material: CD4+ T cells from PBMCs. The chain is built from TRBV7-9 and TRBJ2-4, with a tentative D call TRBD2 (6 bases). The clonotype originates from a human donor with multiple sclerosis. DNA of the CDR3: TGTGCCAGCAGCCCCGGGGGAGCGGAGCCCCCCAAAAACATTCAGTACTTC. Translated, it gives CASSPGGAEPPKNIQYF.